These 8 T cell receptor beta chains share one sample of origin, sequenced in a study of blood T cell repertoires in COVID-19. TCRdb keeps only in-frame clones here, not all; method: immunoSEQ multiplex PCR. The table records about 480,000 clones, approximately 90% of them present only once. The sequencing sample was made of PBMCs or T cells enriched from blood (not recorded which). Receptors originate from a woman aged 55-69 years who had recovered from COVID-19.

The rearrangement joins TRBV30 to TRBJ1-6; TRBD1 matches 9 bases. The V and J ends lost 2 bases and 12 bases, in that order; junction bases with no gene match: 11. Germline-derived CDR1 and CDR2 are GTSNPN and SVGIG (reference sequence). The CDR3 is 15 amino acids. CDR3 sequence reads: CAWSSTGTGTVPLHF. In DNA form, the CDR3 reads TGTGCCTGGAGTAGTACGGGGACAGGGACAGTACCCCTCCACTTT. Full variable domain (remainder filled in from reference TRBV30 and TRBJ1-6): SQTIHQWPATLVQPVGSPLSLECTVEGTSNPNLYWYRQAAGRGLQLLFYSVGIGQISSEVPQNLSASRPQDRQFILSSKKLLLSDSGFYLCAWSSTGTGTVPLHFGNGTRLTVT.

This clone was detected a few times. CDR3 sequence reads: CASSFSGQGSSYGYTF. The CDR3 DNA reads as TGTGCCAGCAGTTTCTCGGGACAGGGATCGAGCTATGGCTACACCTTC. The chain carries TRBV28 and TRBJ1-2; 9 positions agree with TRBD1. V trimming: 3 bases; J trimming: 4 bases; junction bases outside the gene matches: 9. The germline V gene has CDR1 MDHEN and CDR2 SYDVKM. This CDR3 spans 16 amino acids.

The gene calls are TRBV29-1 and TRBJ2-2; possible D gene TRBD1, 7 bases. This CDR3 is 16 amino acids long. Trimming took 1 base from V and 3 from J, leaving 15 bases between them. From germline, CDR1 is SQVTM and CDR2 ANQGSEA. The CDR3: CSVEVDRVADTGELFF. CDR3 nucleotide sequence: TGCAGCGTTGAAGTTGACAGGGTAGCGGACACCGGGGAGCTGTTTTTT.

The chain uses TRBV10-3 and TRBJ1-2, with 7 bases matching TRBD1. The CDR3 totals 11 residues. Looked up from germline, CDR1 is ENHRY and CDR2 is SYGVKD. The J segment lost 2 bases and the V segment lost 10 bases, leaving 1 base of the junction unmatched. The CDR3 loop reads CATTGNYGYTF. The DNA of the CDR3 is TGTGCCACGACAGGGAACTATGGCTACACCTTC.

This chain connects TRBV11-3 to TRBJ2-6, with D perhaps matching TRBD1 (6 bases). Per germline, CDR1 SGHNT and CDR2 YENEEA. The germline V and J ends were trimmed by 0 bases and 0 bases, with 9 bases remaining between them. CDR3 length: 17 amino acids. CDR3: CASSLDGTHSGANVLTF. The CDR3 DNA reads as TGTGCCAGCAGCTTAGACGGGACACACTCTGGGGCCAACGTCCTGACTTTC.

The J gene is TRBJ1-1, the V gene TRBV6-5; 7 nucleotides line up with TRBD1. The ends lost 10 bases at V and 4 bases at J; junction bases unmatched: 12. The germline V gene encodes CDR1 MNHEY and CDR2 SVGAGI. This CDR3 has 14 amino acids. The CDR3 loop reads CANTRGQAGTEAFF. The CDR3 DNA follows: TGTGCCAACACGAGGGGGCAGGCTGGCACTGAAGCTTTCTTT.

V usage is TRBV21-1 and J usage is TRBJ1-2. TRBV21-1 is designated a pseudogene. This CDR3 region has 14 residues. The CDR3 loop reads CASSLWGGGYGYTF. CDR3 nucleotides: TGTGCCAGCAGCCTCTGGGGGGGAGGTTATGGCTACACCTTC.

The chain joins TRBV2 to TRBJ2-1; 9 nucleotides match TRBD1. This CDR3 contains 16 residues. Looked up from germline, CDR1 is SNHLY and CDR2 is FYNNEI. V shed 7 bases, J shed 9 bases, and the junction held 16 bases outside the gene matches. CDR3 sequence (DNA): TGTGCCAGCAAAAAGGGCGGGACAGGGAGTTTCGGTGAGCAGTTCTTC. Its protein product is CASKKGGTGSFGEQFF. Complete variable domain (other parts from reference TRBV2 and TRBJ2-1): EPEVTQTPSHQVTQMGQEVILRCVPISNHLYFYWYRQILGQKVEFLVSFYNNEISEKSEIFDDQFSVERPDGSNFTLKIRSTKLEDSAMYFCASKKGGTGSFGEQFFGPGTRLTVL.